The text below deals with one T cell receptor beta chain. Its target is not known. The sample belongs to a study of cytotoxic CD8 clonotypes in ibrutinib-treated CLL. Across the study: The study included some 10 relapsed/refractory and over 14 treatment-naive patients; under 18 had IGHV unmutated disease. Partial responders around 25, complete 2; some twelve progressed and around 15 stayed in remission by median approximately 64 months. Study observations and caveats: Contraction or stability on treatment was seen for public clonotypes, which were uncommon. Clonality correlated strongly with circulating CD8+ T cells and exceeded age-matched healthy donors at baseline.

The protocol was immunoSEQ multiplex PCR, while the TCRdb copy is restricted to in-frame clones and leaves out a portion. The sample consists of over 120,000 clones, around 81% of them appearing once. Per the germline V gene, CDR1 is SQVTM and CDR2 is ANQGSEA. This CDR3 has 14 amino acids. The trim removed 4 bases at V and 8 bases at J, leaving 11 bases unmatched. Specimen: PBMCs, collected after 36 months of ibrutinib treatment. This rearrangement joins TRBV29-1 to TRBJ2-1, with 7 bases aligning to TRBD2. The sequence was collected from a human donor with chronic lymphocytic leukemia. The CDR3 loop reads CSVARDYLHYEQFF. For the CDR3, the DNA is TGCAGCGTTGCCCGGGACTACCTTCACTATGAGCAGTTCTTC.